The rows below give T cell receptor beta chains drawn from one sample of a study. From the RT-PCR reads, TCRdb called clonotypes with MiXCR, one entry per CDR3 protein. Of about 700,000 distinct CDR3 sequences in the sample, 11% to 15% were seen once. The sequencing input was memory CD4+ T cells from blood. These receptors came from a female donor in good health, serving as a healthy control. CDR3s include the opening cysteine and the closing phenylalanine or tryptophan. A D gene is named only where the DNA matches it firmly. Clone size is stated in some rows and not others, as once, few, many or a class when expanded.

V: TRBV7-6
size: NA
D: NA
J: TRBJ2-2
DNA: TGTGCCAGCAGCTTAGGACTTTCCCCCGGGGAGCTGTTTTTT
CDR3: CASSLGLSPGELFF

V: TRBV19
size: few
D: NA
J: TRBJ2-7
DNA: TGTGCCAGTAGTACGAGGCTAAACCCCTACGAGCAGTACTTC
CDR3: CASSTRLNPYEQYF

V: TRBV20-1
size: many
D: NA
J: TRBJ1-1
DNA: TGCAGTGCCACCATTGGGGGAGCTGAAGCTTTCTTT
CDR3: CSATIGGAEAFF

V: TRBV15
size: few
D: TRBD2
J: TRBJ2-2
DNA: TGTGCCACCAGCAGGGGACTAGCGGGGAGAGTTGGGGCCGGGGAGCTGTTTTTT
CDR3: CATSRGLAGRVGAGELFF

V: TRBV12-3/TRBV12-4
size: NA
D: NA
J: TRBJ2-1
DNA: TGTGCCAGCAGTCCTGCTGGGACGGCTTTTTTGAGCTCCTACAATGAGCAGTTCTTC
CDR3: CASSPAGTAFLSSYNEQFF

V: TRBV2
size: NA
D: TRBD2
J: TRBJ2-7
DNA: TGTGCCAGCAGGGGACGACTAGCGGGGGGCAGCCGCGAGCAGTACTTC
CDR3: CASRGRLAGGSREQYF

V: TRBV29-1
size: NA
D: NA
J: TRBJ1-2
DNA: TGCAGCGTTGGCGGGACAAGTAACTATGGCTACACCTTC
CDR3: CSVGGTSNYGYTF

V: TRBV20-1
size: NA
D: NA
J: TRBJ1-1
DNA: TGCAGTGCTAGAGTTCAGAGCACTGAAGCTTTCTTT
CDR3: CSARVQSTEAFF

V: TRBV20-1
size: NA
D: NA
J: TRBJ1-2
DNA: TGCAGTGCTGGGACAAGGGGAGAATACTATGGCTACACCTTC
CDR3: CSAGTRGEYYGYTF

V: TRBV6-2/TRBV6-3
size: few
D: NA
J: TRBJ1-6
DNA: TGTGCCAGCAGCTCCCAAGGAGTAACACGTTCACCCCTCCACTTT
CDR3: CASSSQGVTRSPLHF

V: TRBV6-1
size: many
D: NA
J: TRBJ1-2
DNA: TGTGCCGGGCTACAGGGTTTAGAATATGGCTACACCTTC
CDR3: CAGLQGLEYGYTF

V: TRBV29-1
size: many
D: NA
J: TRBJ1-5
DNA: TGCAGCGTTGCTGGCGGTAGCAATCAGCCCCAGCATTTT
CDR3: CSVAGGSNQPQHF

V: TRBV4-3
size: many
D: NA
J: TRBJ2-2
DNA: TGCGCCAGCAGCCAATGGAGGGGGGCGAACACCGGGGAGCTGTTTTTT
CDR3: CASSQWRGANTGELFF

V: TRBV10-3
size: many
D: TRBD1
J: TRBJ1-1
DNA: TGTGCCATCAGCACCGACGACAGGGGGGCTTTCTTT
CDR3: CAISTDDRGAFF

V: TRBV10-3
size: few
D: TRBD1
J: TRBJ2-7
DNA: TGTGCCATCAGTGAGGGGGTTGGGACAGGGGACGAGCAGTACTTC
CDR3: CAISEGVGTGDEQYF

V: TRBV7-2
size: NA
D: NA
J: TRBJ1-5
DNA: TGTGCCAGCAGCCCCTCTATAACCCGGCCCCAGCATTTT
CDR3: CASSPSITRPQHF

V: TRBV10-3
size: NA
D: TRBD1
J: TRBJ2-7
DNA: TGTGCCATCAGTGAGTCGAGGGGGCCGGCAGGATACGAGCAGTACTTC
CDR3: CAISESRGPAGYEQYF

V: TRBV20-1
size: few
D: TRBD1
J: TRBJ2-7
DNA: TGCAGTGCTAGTTACGGGACAGAAACCTACGAGCAGTACTTC
CDR3: CSASYGTETYEQYF

V: TRBV4-3
size: few
D: NA
J: TRBJ1-1
DNA: TGCGCCAGCAGCCAAGCGAACAAACAGGGTGAAGCTTTCTTT
CDR3: CASSQANKQGEAFF

V: TRBV12-3/TRBV12-4
size: NA
D: TRBD1
J: TRBJ1-5
DNA: TGTGCCAGCAGTTCCGAACAGGGGGAATTTCAGCCCCAGCATTTT
CDR3: CASSSEQGEFQPQHF

V: TRBV25-1
size: NA
D: TRBD2
J: TRBJ2-1
DNA: TGTGCCAGCAGTGAGCGCGGGAGTGGGGTTGAGCAGTTCTTC
CDR3: CASSERGSGVEQFF

V: TRBV5-1
size: few
D: NA
J: TRBJ1-3
DNA: TGTGCCAGCAGCTTAGAACCCGGAAACACCATATATTTT
CDR3: CASSLEPGNTIYF

V: TRBV7-2
size: NA
D: TRBD1
J: TRBJ1-2
DNA: TGTGCCAGCAGCCCTACTGCCAGGGGGGACTATGGCTACACCTTC
CDR3: CASSPTARGDYGYTF

V: TRBV7-3
size: NA
D: NA
J: TRBJ2-1
DNA: TGTGCCAGCAGCTTCTGGTCAATTAGCGGTCTTAACAATGAGCAGTTCTTC
CDR3: CASSFWSISGLNNEQFF

V: TRBV5-1
size: NA
D: NA
J: TRBJ2-3
DNA: TGCGCCAGCAATAGGATTCTGACAGATACGCAGTATTTT
CDR3: CASNRILTDTQYF

V: TRBV6-5
size: few
D: TRBD2
J: TRBJ2-1
DNA: TGTGCCAGCAGTTACTCACTAGCGGACAACAATGAGCAGTTCTTC
CDR3: CASSYSLADNNEQFF

V: TRBV20-1
size: few
D: NA
J: TRBJ1-1
DNA: TGCAGTGCTAGGACAGGCGCGTCTATATCTGAAGCTTTCTTT
CDR3: CSARTGASISEAFF

V: TRBV5-5
size: many
D: TRBD1
J: TRBJ1-1
DNA: TGTGCCAGCAGCGTGACAGGGAGTACTGAAGCTTTCTTT
CDR3: CASSVTGSTEAFF

V: TRBV4-3
size: few
D: NA
J: TRBJ1-1
DNA: TGCGCCAGCAGCCCAACCAGGGTTTTGGCGAACACTGAAGCTTTCTTT
CDR3: CASSPTRVLANTEAFF

V: TRBV30
size: NA
D: NA
J: TRBJ2-7
DNA: TGTGCCTGGAGTCCTTCCAGCTACGAGCAGTACTTC
CDR3: CAWSPSSYEQYF

V: TRBV7-9
size: few
D: NA
J: TRBJ2-2
DNA: TGTGCCAGCAGCTTAGAGTATGGCCGCTCAACCGGGGAGCTGTTTTTT
CDR3: CASSLEYGRSTGELFF

V: TRBV12-3/TRBV12-4
size: NA
D: NA
J: TRBJ1-3
DNA: TGTGCCAGCAGTTTAGAATCCGTTGGAAACACCATATATTTT
CDR3: CASSLESVGNTIYF

V: TRBV6-6
size: NA
D: NA
J: TRBJ2-7
DNA: TGTGCCAGCAGTGCCCGACAGGGAGGGAACTACGAGCAGTACTTC
CDR3: CASSARQGGNYEQYF

V: TRBV6-5
size: few
D: TRBD2
J: TRBJ2-1
DNA: TGTGCCAGCAGTTACGCGGGGGATGAGCAGTTCTTC
CDR3: CASSYAGDEQFF

V: TRBV6-5
size: NA
D: NA
J: TRBJ1-1
DNA: TGTGCCAGCAGTTACTCGTTTTTATGGCAGTCGGGCACTGAAGCTTTCTTT
CDR3: CASSYSFLWQSGTEAFF

V: TRBV27
size: few
D: NA
J: TRBJ1-4
DNA: TGTGCCAGCAGCCCATCCGGGGGGGGCACTAATGAAAAACTGTTTTTT
CDR3: CASSPSGGGTNEKLFF

V: TRBV18
size: NA
D: TRBD1
J: TRBJ1-1
DNA: TGTGCCAGCTCACTGACCCGGGACAGCCGTGAAGCTTTCTTT
CDR3: CASSLTRDSREAFF

V: TRBV6-7
size: few
D: TRBD2
J: TRBJ2-7
DNA: TGTGCCACTGAGATCCTAGCGGGACCGTACGAGCAGTACTTC
CDR3: CATEILAGPYEQYF

V: TRBV29-1
size: few
D: NA
J: TRBJ2-1
DNA: TGCAGCGTCCTCCTAAGGTCCAGCAATGAGCAGTTCTTC
CDR3: CSVLLRSSNEQFF

V: TRBV6-1
size: NA
D: NA
J: TRBJ1-5
DNA: TGTGCCAGCAGTGGCGGGGGAACAAATCAGCCCCAGCATTTT
CDR3: CASSGGGTNQPQHF

V: TRBV11-2
size: many
D: TRBD2
J: TRBJ2-7
DNA: TGTGCCAGCAGCTTTGCGGGAGGGGCCTACGAGCAGTACTTC
CDR3: CASSFAGGAYEQYF

V: TRBV29-1
size: many
D: NA
J: TRBJ2-5
DNA: TGCAGCGTTTCCCAAAGGACAGATCCAGGAGAGACCCAGTACTTC
CDR3: CSVSQRTDPGETQYF

V: TRBV5-1
size: NA
D: TRBD2
J: TRBJ2-2
DNA: TGCGCCAGCTGGGGGGGGATCTCGAACACCGGGGAGCTGTTTTTT
CDR3: CASWGGISNTGELFF

V: TRBV6-6
size: many
D: NA
J: TRBJ2-5
DNA: TGTGCCAGCAGTTATAACACACAAGAGACCCAGTACTTC
CDR3: CASSYNTQETQYF

V: TRBV6-5
size: many
D: NA
J: TRBJ1-1
DNA: TGTGCCAGCAGTGCAAGGACTGGGAACACTGAAGCTTTCTTT
CDR3: CASSARTGNTEAFF

V: TRBV5-1
size: many
D: NA
J: TRBJ2-2
DNA: TGCGCCAGCAGCATAGGGTCGAACACCGGGGAGCTGTTTTTT
CDR3: CASSIGSNTGELFF

V: TRBV27
size: few
D: NA
J: TRBJ1-6
DNA: TGTGCCAGCAGTTCCACACAGGGTCCGGAGAATTCACCCCTCCACTTT
CDR3: CASSSTQGPENSPLHF

V: TRBV5-1
size: NA
D: TRBD1
J: TRBJ2-1
DNA: TGCGCCAGCAGCCTTCCGACAGGGCCTAATGAGCAGTTCTTC
CDR3: CASSLPTGPNEQFF

V: TRBV7-4
size: many
D: TRBD1
J: TRBJ2-5
DNA: TGTGCCAGCAGCTTTAGACAGGGGCAAGAGACCCAGTACTTC
CDR3: CASSFRQGQETQYF

V: TRBV20-1
size: many
D: TRBD1
J: TRBJ2-1
DNA: TGCAGTGCTAGAGTGTCGGCAGGGGGCTCCTACAATGAGCAGTTCTTC
CDR3: CSARVSAGGSYNEQFF